This entry lists 25 T cell receptor beta chains sequenced from one sample in a study of blood T cell repertoires in COVID-19. The method was immunoSEQ multiplex PCR; TCRdb's version includes in-frame clones alone and lacks a portion of them. The data contain approximately 220,000 clones, about 88% of them singletons. The specimen was peripheral blood. The source is a man aged 55 to 70 with acute or convalescent COVID-19.

V usage is TRBV5-6 and J usage is TRBJ1-5; 7 nucleotides line up with TRBD1. The germline V gene has CDR1 SGHDT and CDR2 YYEEEE. Losses at the gene ends were 0 bases for V and 12 bases for J; bases not matched to a gene: 12. The CDR3 loop spans 15 amino acids. CDR3 DNA: TGTGCCAGCAGCTTGGGGCGGGCGACAGGGCGGGTCCAGCATTTT. It yields the protein CASSLGRATGRVQHF.

The genes are TRBV3-1 (or the pseudogene TRBV3-2) and TRBJ2-2, with no clear D. The V and J ends lost 5 bases and 2 bases respectively, with 12 bases between them. The germline CDR1 and CDR2 sequences are LGHDT and YNNKEL (reference sequence). The CDR3 is 15 amino acids. For the CDR3, the DNA is TGTGCCAGCAGCTCCCGTACAGCCAACACCGGGGAGCTGTTTTTT. The encoded protein is CASSSRTANTGELFF.

This clone appeared a few times. The V call is TRBV18, the J call TRBJ1-2, with a possible D match to TRBD1 (6 bases). V dropped 1 base and J dropped 1 base, with 10 bases sitting between them. CDR3 length: 15 amino acids. Germline V gene data show CDR1 as KGHSH and CDR2 as LQKENI. This CDR3 reads CASSPRAGDNYGYTF. The CDR3 DNA reads TGTGCCAGCTCACCACGGGCAGGGGATAACTATGGCTACACCTTC. The full variable domain, rest sourced from reference TRBV18 and TRBJ1-2, is NAGVMQNPRHLVRRRGQEARLRCSPMKGHSHVYWYRQLPEEGLKFMVYLQKENIIDESGMPKERFSAEFPKEGPSILRIQQVVRGDSAAYFCASSPRAGDNYGYTFGSGTRLTVV.

This clone was counted a single time. This chain connects TRBV7-2 to TRBJ2-2, with D perhaps matching TRBD1 (6 bases). The germline V gene has CDR1 SGHTA and CDR2 FQGNSA. V dropped 4 bases and J dropped 1 base, with 10 bases sitting between them. The CDR3 has 15 residues. The CDR3: CASSSTQGNTGELFF. The CDR3 DNA reads TGTGCCAGCAGCTCGACACAGGGGAACACCGGGGAGCTGTTTTTT.

This chain connects TRBV3-1 (or the pseudogene TRBV3-2) to TRBJ2-5; 14 bases fit TRBD2. This CDR3 is 16 amino acids long. CDR1 is LGHDT and CDR2 is YNNKEL in the germline V gene (reference sequence). V was clipped by 4 bases and J by 5 bases; unmatched bases: 6. Written as DNA, the CDR3 is TGTGCCAGCAGCCTGGGGACTAGCGGGGGTTATGAGACCCAGTACTTC. Translated: CASSLGTSGGYETQYF.

The chain recombines TRBV18 with TRBJ2-7; D is possibly TRBD1 (6 bases). Germline CDR1 reads KGHSH; CDR2 reads LQKENI. V lost 6 bases to trimming and J lost 0 bases, with 15 bases between them. CDR3 length: 15 residues. The CDR3 reads CASSRQDAYSYEQYF. DNA for the CDR3: TGTGCCAGCTCCCGACAGGACGCATACTCCTACGAGCAGTACTTC.

The rearrangement uses TRBV4-1 and TRBJ2-2; 13 bases map to TRBD2. V was pared by 5 bases and J by 11 bases, with 17 bases of the junction left unmatched. The germline CDR1 and CDR2 sequences are MGHRA and YSYEKL. The CDR3 loop spans 18 amino acids. The CDR3 reads CASSSVLTRGLAGSELFF. The CDR3 DNA sequence: TGCGCCAGCAGCTCTGTCCTGACAAGGGGACTAGCGGGGAGTGAGCTGTTTTTT.

This clone was seen only once. The chain uses TRBV6-5 and TRBJ2-7, with 9 bases matching TRBD1. J gave up 1 base and V 4 bases, and 2 bases lay outside the gene matches. CDR3 length: 14 residues. Germline V gene lookup returns CDR1 MNHEY and CDR2 SVGAGI. CDR3 loop: CASSSDRGSYEQYF. CDR3 nucleotides: TGTGCCAGCAGTTCGGACAGGGGTTCCTACGAGCAGTACTTC.

The chain couples TRBV5-1 to TRBJ2-5; TRBD1 matches 11 bases. The J segment lost 4 bases and the V segment lost 4 bases, leaving 3 bases of the junction unmatched. Per germline, CDR1 SGHRS and CDR2 YFSETQ. There are 14 residues in the CDR3. The CDR3 region has the DNA TGCGCCAGCAGCCCGGACAGGGGGCCAGAGACCCAGTACTTC. It is translated as CASSPDRGPETQYF.

The rearrangement joins TRBV7-3 to TRBJ2-2, with 12 nucleotides matching TRBD2. Per the germline V gene, CDR1 is SGHTA and CDR2 is FQGTGA. V shed 5 bases and J 5 bases; nucleotides not matched to a gene: 12. The CDR3 consists of 18 residues. The CDR3 is CASSPGLAGPIGTGELFF. For the CDR3, the DNA is TGTGCCAGCAGCCCCGGACTAGCGGGGCCCATTGGGACCGGGGAGCTGTTTTTT.

The table lists this clone with a few counts. This chain uses TRBV27 with TRBJ2-3; 9 bases match TRBD2. The length of the CDR3 is 17 residues. V shed 5 bases, J shed 3 bases, and the junction held 12 bases outside the gene matches. CDR1 is MNHEY and CDR2 is SMNVEV in the germline V gene (reference sequence). CDR3 in amino acids: CASSRRTRGGRTDTQYF. Written as DNA, the CDR3 is TGTGCCAGCAGTCGTCGAACGCGGGGGGGAAGGACAGATACGCAGTATTTT.

The chain links TRBV5-5 to TRBJ2-7; 9 nucleotides match TRBD1. CDR1 is SGHKS and CDR2 is YYEKEE in the germline V gene (reference sequence). V dropped 4 bases and J dropped 6; count of bases not matched to a gene: 5. The CDR3 spans 13 residues. The CDR3 reads CASSQGQGFEQYF. The DNA of the CDR3 is TGTGCCAGCAGCCAAGGACAGGGGTTCGAGCAGTACTTC.

V and J are TRBV14 and TRBJ2-4; 9 bases match TRBD1. Germline-derived CDR1 and CDR2 are SGHDN and FVKESK. The V gene end was trimmed by 0 bases and the J gene end by 2 bases; junction bases not matched to a gene: 2. CDR3 length equals 16 residues. Here the CDR3 DNA reads TGTGCCAGCAGCCAAGAAGGGACAGGGTCCAAAAACATTCAGTACTTC. Protein product: CASSQEGTGSKNIQYF.

The chain employs TRBV5-1 and TRBJ2-5; 8 bases match TRBD1. J gave up 4 bases and V 2 bases, and 10 bases lay outside the gene matches. Germline V gives CDR1 SGHRS, CDR2 YFSETQ. CDR3 length equals 16 residues. The CDR3 reads CASSFETGVVGETQYF. CDR3 coding DNA: TGCGCCAGCAGCTTTGAGACAGGGGTAGTAGGAGAGACCCAGTACTTC.

This CDR3 is CASSPPGHPYGYTF. CDR3 nucleotides: TGTGCCAGCAGTCCCCCGGGACACCCCTATGGCTACACCTTC. The chain recombines TRBV6-5 with TRBJ1-2; weak D call: TRBD1 (6 bases). Germline V gene sequence: CDR1 MNHEY, CDR2 SVGAGI. The length of the CDR3 is 14 residues. V gave up 5 bases and J gave up 4 bases, with 14 bases separating them.

This clone was counted only a few times. The chain is built from TRBV6-2 or TRBV6-3 and TRBJ1-1; 7 bases agree with TRBD1. This CDR3 spans 14 amino acids. Germline loops: CDR1 MNHEY, CDR2 SVGEGT. The junction had 3 bases not matched to a gene; V was cut back by 5 bases and J by 0 bases. CDR3 residues: CASSRDRVNTEAFF. The DNA for the CDR3 is TGTGCCAGCAGTAGGGACAGAGTGAACACTGAAGCTTTCTTT.

The chain couples TRBV6-5 to TRBJ1-6, with 7 bases that match TRBD1. The CDR3 is 16 residues long. The ends lost 0 bases at V and 7 bases at J; junction bases unmatched: 6. The germline V gene has CDR1 MNHEY and CDR2 SVGAGI. The chain's CDR3 is CASSYSGGRGNSPLHF. CDR3 nucleotides: TGTGCCAGCAGTTACTCGGGGGGCAGGGGGAATTCACCCCTCCACTTT.

This clone has a count of ten or more. This chain connects TRBV7-8 to TRBJ1-2; 9 bases match TRBD1. Germline V gene sequence: CDR1 SGHVS, CDR2 FQNEAQ. V lost 5 bases to trimming and J lost 6 bases; unmatched junction nucleotides: 7. The CDR3 extends over 14 amino acids. CDR3: CASSVTGGADGYTF. CDR3 DNA sequence: TGTGCCAGCAGCGTCACAGGGGGCGCGGATGGCTACACCTTC.

This chain uses TRBV5-6 with TRBJ2-5, with TRBD2 matching over 11 bases. The germline V gene has CDR1 SGHDT and CDR2 YYEEEE. CDR3 length: 19 amino acids. V was pared by 0 bases and J by 5 bases, with 15 bases of the junction left unmatched. The CDR3: CASSLVPMVLAGGLETQYF. CDR3 sequence (DNA): TGTGCCAGCAGCTTGGTTCCTATGGTGCTAGCGGGGGGTCTTGAGACCCAGTACTTC.

The J gene is TRBJ1-1, the V gene TRBV5-1, with a weak D call TRBD1 (5 bases). Trimming cost V 6 bases and J 4 bases, with 13 bases left between them. CDR1 is SGHRS, CDR2 YFSETQ, per germline. There are 13 residues in the CDR3. The CDR3 DNA reads as TGCGCCAGCACCGACCAGGGCTTCACTGAAGCTTTCTTT. Its translation: CASTDQGFTEAFF.

The genes are TRBV5-4 and TRBJ1-2; 10 bases fit TRBD1. CDR3 length: 16 amino acids. After removal of 0 bases from V and 7 bases from J, the junction contained 9 bases not matched to a gene. Looked up from germline, CDR1 is SGHNT and CDR2 is YYREEE (reference sequence). CDR3 nucleotide sequence: TGTGCCAGCAGCTTGGTGACAGGGGGCGCCAAGGGTGGCTACACCTTC. This sequence encodes CASSLVTGGAKGGYTF.

The V and J genes are TRBV5-1 and TRBJ2-5, with TRBD2 identical over 9 bases. V was pared by 4 bases and J by 1 base, with 8 bases of the junction left unmatched. The CDR3 covers 16 residues. Germline V lookup: CDR1 SGHRS, CDR2 YFSETQ. The CDR3 here is CASSPMLAGTQETQYF. In nucleotides, the CDR3 is TGCGCCAGCAGCCCCATGCTAGCGGGGACCCAAGAGACCCAGTACTTC. The full variable domain, with the rest looked up from reference TRBV5-1 and TRBJ2-5, is KAGVTQTPRYLIKTRGQQVTLSCSPISGHRSVSWYQQTPGQGLQFLFEYFSETQRNKGNFPGRFSGRQFSNSRSEMNVSTLELGDSALYLCASSPMLAGTQETQYFGPGTRLLVL.

This clone occurred a few times. The J gene is TRBJ1-2, the V gene TRBV11-2, with D possibly TRBD1 on 5 matching bases. V was clipped by 5 bases and J by 2 bases, with 24 bases between them. The germline gives CDR1 SGHAT, CDR2 FQNNGV. The CDR3 consists of 18 residues. CDR3 sequence: CASSLHLGGEKGNYGYTF. CDR3 nucleotide sequence: TGTGCCAGCAGCCTTCACCTGGGGGGGGAGAAGGGGAACTATGGCTACACCTTC.

The rearrangement uses TRBV3-1 (or the pseudogene TRBV3-2) and TRBJ2-1; TRBD1 matches at 10 bases. CDR3 size: 15 residues. CDR1 LGHDT and CDR2 YNNKEL come from the germline V gene (reference sequence). J was trimmed by 11 bases and V by 0 bases; bases with no gene match: 7. The CDR3 reads CASSQERPTGGKQFF. In nucleotides, the CDR3 is TGTGCCAGCAGCCAAGAACGCCCGACAGGGGGCAAGCAGTTCTTC.

This clone was recorded only once. This rearrangement joins TRBV13 to TRBJ2-1; possible D gene TRBD1, 5 bases. The germline V gene has CDR1 PRHDT and CDR2 FYEKMQ (reference sequence). Trimming pared 5 bases from V and 6 bases from J, leaving 17 bases between. CDR3 length: 15 residues. DNA for the CDR3: TGTGCCAGCAGCACGGACCAGGGTCGTGTCAATGAGCAGTTCTTC. As protein: CASSTDQGRVNEQFF.